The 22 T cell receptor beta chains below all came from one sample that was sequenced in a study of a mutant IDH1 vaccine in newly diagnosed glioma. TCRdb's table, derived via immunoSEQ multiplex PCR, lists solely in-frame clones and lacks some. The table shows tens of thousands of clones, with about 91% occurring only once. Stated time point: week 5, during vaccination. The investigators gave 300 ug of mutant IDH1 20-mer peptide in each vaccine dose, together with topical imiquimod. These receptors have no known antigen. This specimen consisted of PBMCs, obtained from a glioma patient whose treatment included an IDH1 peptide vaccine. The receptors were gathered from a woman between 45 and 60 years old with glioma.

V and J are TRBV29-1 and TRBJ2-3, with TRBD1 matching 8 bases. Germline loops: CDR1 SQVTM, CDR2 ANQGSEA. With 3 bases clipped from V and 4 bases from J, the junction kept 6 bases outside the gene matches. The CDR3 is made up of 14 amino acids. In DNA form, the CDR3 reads TGCAGCGTTGATTCAGGGGGCACTGCAGATACGCAGTATTTT. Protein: CSVDSGGTADTQYF.

The CDR3 loop reads CASSYSGGARQPQHF. DNA for the CDR3: TGTGCCAGCAGTTACTCAGGGGGCGCGAGGCAGCCCCAGCATTTT. The chain combines TRBV6-5 with TRBJ1-5, with 7 bases aligning to TRBD1. The CDR3 length is 15 residues. Germline values: CDR1 MNHEY, CDR2 SVGAGI. With 0 bases clipped from V and 7 bases from J, the junction kept 6 bases outside the gene matches.

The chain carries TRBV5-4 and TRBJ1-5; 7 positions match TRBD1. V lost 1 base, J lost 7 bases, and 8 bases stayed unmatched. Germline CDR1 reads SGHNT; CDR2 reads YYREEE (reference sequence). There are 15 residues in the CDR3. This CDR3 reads CASSLWGQRGQPQHF. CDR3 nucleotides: TGTGCCAGCAGCTTGTGGGGACAGCGTGGCCAGCCCCAGCATTTT.

The CDR3 DNA sequence: TGTGCCAGCAGTACTCAAGACAGTAGATCCTACGAGCAGTACTTC. Amino acid sequence: CASSTQDSRSYEQYF. The gene calls are TRBV27 and TRBJ2-7, with D tentatively TRBD1 (5 bases). Germline CDR1 MNHEY, CDR2 SMNVEV (reference sequence). With 5 bases removed from V and 1 base from J, the gap between germline ends came to 15 bases. This CDR3 comprises 15 residues.

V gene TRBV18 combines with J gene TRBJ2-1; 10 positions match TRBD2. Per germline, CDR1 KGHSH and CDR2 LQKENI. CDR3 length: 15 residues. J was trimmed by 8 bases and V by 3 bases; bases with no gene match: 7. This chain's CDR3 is CASSPLAGVADEQFF. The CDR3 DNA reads TGTGCCAGCTCACCTCTAGCGGGGGTGGCGGATGAGCAGTTCTTC.

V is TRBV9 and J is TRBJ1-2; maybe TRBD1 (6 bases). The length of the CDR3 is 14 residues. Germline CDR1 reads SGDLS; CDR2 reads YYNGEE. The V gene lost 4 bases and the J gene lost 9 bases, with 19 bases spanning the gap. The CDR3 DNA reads TGTGCCAGCAGCTTAACGACAGGTAGCTCCAGCTACACCTTC. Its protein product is CASSLTTGSSSYTF.

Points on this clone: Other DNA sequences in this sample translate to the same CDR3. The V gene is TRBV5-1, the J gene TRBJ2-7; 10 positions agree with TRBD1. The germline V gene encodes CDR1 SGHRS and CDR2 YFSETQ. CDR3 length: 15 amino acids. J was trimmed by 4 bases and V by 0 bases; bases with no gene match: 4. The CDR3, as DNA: TGCGCCAGCAGCTTGGCCAGGACAGGGGGATACGAGCAGTACTTC. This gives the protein CASSLARTGGYEQYF.

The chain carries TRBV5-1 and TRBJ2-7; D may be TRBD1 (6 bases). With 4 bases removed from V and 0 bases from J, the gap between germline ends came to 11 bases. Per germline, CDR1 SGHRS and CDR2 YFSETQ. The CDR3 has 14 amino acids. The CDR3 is CASSVGASSYEQYF. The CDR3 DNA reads TGCGCCAGCAGCGTGGGGGCTAGCTCCTACGAGCAGTACTTC.

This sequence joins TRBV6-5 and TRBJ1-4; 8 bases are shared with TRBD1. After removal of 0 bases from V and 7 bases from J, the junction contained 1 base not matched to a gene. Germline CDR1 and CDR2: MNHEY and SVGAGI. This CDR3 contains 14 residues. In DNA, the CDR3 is TGTGCCAGCAGTTACTCCGGACAGGGTGAAAAACTGTTTTTT. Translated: CASSYSGQGEKLFF.

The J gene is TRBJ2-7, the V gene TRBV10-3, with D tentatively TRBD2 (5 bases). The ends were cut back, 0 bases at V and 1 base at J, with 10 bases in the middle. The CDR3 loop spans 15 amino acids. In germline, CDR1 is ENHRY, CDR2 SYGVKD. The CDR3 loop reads CAISESRGYSYEQYF. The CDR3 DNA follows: TGTGCCATCAGTGAGTCTCGAGGGTATTCCTACGAGCAGTACTTC.

Here the CDR3 DNA reads TGTGCCACCACCCCGGGACTAGCGGGAGCAAATGAGCAGTTCTTC. Encoded protein: CATTPGLAGANEQFF. The chain recombines TRBV2 with TRBJ2-1; 14 bases agree with TRBD2. CDR1 is SNHLY and CDR2 is FYNNEI in the germline V gene. This CDR3 has 15 residues. The V segment lost 10 bases and the J segment 7 bases; nucleotides outside the gene matches: 9.

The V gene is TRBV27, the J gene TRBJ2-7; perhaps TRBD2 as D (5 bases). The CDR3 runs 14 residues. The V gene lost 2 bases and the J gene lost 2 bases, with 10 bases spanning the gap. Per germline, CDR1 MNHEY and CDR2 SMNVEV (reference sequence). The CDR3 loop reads CASSLIGRAYEQYF. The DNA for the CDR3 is TGTGCCAGCAGTTTAATTGGGAGAGCCTACGAGCAGTACTTC.

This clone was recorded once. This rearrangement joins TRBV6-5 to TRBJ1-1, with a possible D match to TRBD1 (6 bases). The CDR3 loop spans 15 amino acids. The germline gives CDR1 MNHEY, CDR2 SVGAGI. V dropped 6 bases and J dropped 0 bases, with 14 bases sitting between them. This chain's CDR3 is CASSPAGALNTEAFF. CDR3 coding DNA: TGTGCCAGCAGCCCCGCAGGGGCCTTGAACACTGAAGCTTTCTTT.

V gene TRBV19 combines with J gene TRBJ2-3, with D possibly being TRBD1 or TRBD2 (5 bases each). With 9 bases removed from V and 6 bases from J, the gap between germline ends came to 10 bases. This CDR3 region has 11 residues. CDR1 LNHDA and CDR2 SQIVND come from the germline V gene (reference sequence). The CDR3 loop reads CASSEGDTQYF. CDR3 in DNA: TGTGCCAGCTCCGAGGGGGATACGCAGTATTTT.

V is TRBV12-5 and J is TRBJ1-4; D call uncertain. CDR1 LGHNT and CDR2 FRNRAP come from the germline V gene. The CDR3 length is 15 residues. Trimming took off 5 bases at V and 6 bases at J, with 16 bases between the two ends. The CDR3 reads CASGAPYDGDEKLFF. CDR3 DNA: TGTGCTAGTGGTGCCCCCTATGACGGGGATGAAAAACTGTTTTTT.

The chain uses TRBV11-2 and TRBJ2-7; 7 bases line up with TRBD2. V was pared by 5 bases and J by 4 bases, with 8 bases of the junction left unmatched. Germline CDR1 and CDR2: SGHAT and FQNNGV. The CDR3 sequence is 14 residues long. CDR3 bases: TGTGCCAGCAGCCCCCGGGACTACGGATACGAGCAGTACTTC. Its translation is CASSPRDYGYEQYF.

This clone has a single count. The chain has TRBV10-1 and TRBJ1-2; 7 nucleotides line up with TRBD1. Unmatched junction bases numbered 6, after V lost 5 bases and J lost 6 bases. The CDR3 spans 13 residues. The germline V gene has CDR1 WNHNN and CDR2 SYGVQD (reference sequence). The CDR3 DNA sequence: TGCGCCAGCAGTCGAGACAGGGTCCATGGCTACACCTTC. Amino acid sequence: CASSRDRVHGYTF.

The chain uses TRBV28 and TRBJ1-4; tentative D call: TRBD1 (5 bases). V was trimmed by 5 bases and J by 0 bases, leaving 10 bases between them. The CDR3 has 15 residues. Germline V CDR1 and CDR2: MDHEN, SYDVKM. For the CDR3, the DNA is TGTGCCAGCAGTCTGACAGTAGCAACTAATGAAAAACTGTTTTTT. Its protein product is CASSLTVATNEKLFF.

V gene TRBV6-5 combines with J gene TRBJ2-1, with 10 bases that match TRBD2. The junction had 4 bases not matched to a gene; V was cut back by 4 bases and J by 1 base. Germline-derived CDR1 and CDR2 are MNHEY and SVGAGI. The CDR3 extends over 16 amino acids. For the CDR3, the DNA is TGTGCCAGCAGTTCGTTAGCGGGAGGATCCTACAATGAGCAGTTCTTC. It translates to CASSSLAGGSYNEQFF.

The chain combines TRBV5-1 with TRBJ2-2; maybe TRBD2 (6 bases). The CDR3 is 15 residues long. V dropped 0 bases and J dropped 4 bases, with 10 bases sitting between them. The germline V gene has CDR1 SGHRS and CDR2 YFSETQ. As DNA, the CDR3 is TGCGCCAGCAGCTTGGGGACGCGGGGCACCGGGGAGCTGTTTTTT. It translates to CASSLGTRGTGELFF. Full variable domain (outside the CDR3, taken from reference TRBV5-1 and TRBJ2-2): KAGVTQTPRYLIKTRGQQVTLSCSPISGHRSVSWYQQTPGQGLQFLFEYFSETQRNKGNFPGRFSGRQFSNSRSEMNVSTLELGDSALYLCASSLGTRGTGELFFGEGSRLTVL.

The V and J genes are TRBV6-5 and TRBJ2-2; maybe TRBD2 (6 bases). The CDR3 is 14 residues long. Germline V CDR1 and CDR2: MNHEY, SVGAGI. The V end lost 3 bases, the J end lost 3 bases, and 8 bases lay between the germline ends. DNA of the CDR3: TGTGCCAGCAGTTATCGGAGGGACACCGGGGAGCTGTTTTTT. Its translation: CASSYRRDTGELFF.

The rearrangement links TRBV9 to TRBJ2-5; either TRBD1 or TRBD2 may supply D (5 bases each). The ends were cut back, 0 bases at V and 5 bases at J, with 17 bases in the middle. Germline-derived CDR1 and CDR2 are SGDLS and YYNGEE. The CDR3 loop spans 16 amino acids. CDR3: CASSVDAGSWGETQYF. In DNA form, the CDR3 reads TGTGCCAGCAGCGTAGATGCGGGCTCTTGGGGGGAGACCCAGTACTTC.